The text below deals with one T cell receptor (beta chain). Some clones are missing from TCRdb's copy, which holds only in-frame ones; the method was immunoSEQ multiplex PCR. The sample gives tens of thousands of clones, 75% to 90% of which show up once; 3.4% is in the top ten. The CDR3 sequence is 14 residues long. CDR1 is MNHNY and CDR2 is SVGAGI in the germline V gene (reference sequence). Trimming shortened V by 6 bases and J by 4 bases, and 13 bases separated the two germline ends. This entry belongs to a study of OX40 agonist ivuxolimab in advanced cancers. This chain uses TRBV6-6 with TRBJ2-1; possible D gene TRBD1, 5 bases. This TCR came from an adult with an advanced solid tumor such as melanoma, head and neck, liver or kidney cancer. Source: CD4+ or CD8+ T cells sorted from blood, taken in a trial of the OX40 agonist ivuxolimab. The CDR3 spells CASSSKTGYNEQFF. CDR3 DNA: TGTGCCAGCAGCTCAAAAACAGGTTACAATGAGCAGTTCTTC.